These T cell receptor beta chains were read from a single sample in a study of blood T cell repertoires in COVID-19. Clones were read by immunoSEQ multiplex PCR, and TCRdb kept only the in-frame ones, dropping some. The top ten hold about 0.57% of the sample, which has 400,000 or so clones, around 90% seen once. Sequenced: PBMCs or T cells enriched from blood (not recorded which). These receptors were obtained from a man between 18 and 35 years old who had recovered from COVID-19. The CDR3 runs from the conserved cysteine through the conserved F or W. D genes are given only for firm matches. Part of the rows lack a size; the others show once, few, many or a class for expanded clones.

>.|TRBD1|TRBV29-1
CSVRQGAYGYTF
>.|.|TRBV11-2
CASSFPRGGANTEAFF
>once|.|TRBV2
CASRGQQGRQPQHF
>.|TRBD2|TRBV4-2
CASSPYLLAGVRDTQYF
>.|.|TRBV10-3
CAISQQGETQYF
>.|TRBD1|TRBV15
CATSRVSGTVNEAFF
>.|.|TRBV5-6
CASSLGGLLMNTEAFF
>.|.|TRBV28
CASSSTVNEQYF
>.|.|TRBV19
CAGTGPAGYTF
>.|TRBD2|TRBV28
CASSLSLAGEGETQYF
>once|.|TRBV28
CASSLYATDPNTEAFF
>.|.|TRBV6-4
CASSDSQGGSPLHF
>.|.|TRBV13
CASSWAAGLGTEAFF
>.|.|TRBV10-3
CAISDGQGNNSPLHF
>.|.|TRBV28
CASSLTPTGGLGYGYTF
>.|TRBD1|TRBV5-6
CASSLAGQSFGELFF
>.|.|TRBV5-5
CASSTGTTGELFF
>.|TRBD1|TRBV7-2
CASSLVAQGPEKLFF
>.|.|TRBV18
CASSPRRTDYGYTF
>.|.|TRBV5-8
CASSLGQGNNQPQHF
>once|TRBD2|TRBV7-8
CASSLARLAGGRETQYF
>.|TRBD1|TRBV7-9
CASSAQGGSPEAFF
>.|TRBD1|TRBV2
CASSGGTGTGNTIYF
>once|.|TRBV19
CASRGGGRPDTQYF
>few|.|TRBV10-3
CAISPTGRYGYTF
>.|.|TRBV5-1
CASSLSGGYTF
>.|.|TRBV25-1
CASSEPRQGNTEAFF
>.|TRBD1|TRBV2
CASRVTGGGNSPLHF
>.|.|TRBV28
CASTRLGTSYEQYF
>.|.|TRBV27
CASSFWGQTMNTEAFF
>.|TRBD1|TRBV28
CASSKRTGVGGELFF
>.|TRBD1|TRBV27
CASSSTTGGNQPQHF
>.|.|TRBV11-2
CASSLVERGYEQYF
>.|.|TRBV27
CASSRGVAGELFF
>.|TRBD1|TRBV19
CATDLSGTGVGYTF
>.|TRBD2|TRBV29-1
CSVEGGGRVYEQFF
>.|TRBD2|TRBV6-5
CASSSGRKSGEQFF
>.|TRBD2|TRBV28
CASSAGLASYEQYF